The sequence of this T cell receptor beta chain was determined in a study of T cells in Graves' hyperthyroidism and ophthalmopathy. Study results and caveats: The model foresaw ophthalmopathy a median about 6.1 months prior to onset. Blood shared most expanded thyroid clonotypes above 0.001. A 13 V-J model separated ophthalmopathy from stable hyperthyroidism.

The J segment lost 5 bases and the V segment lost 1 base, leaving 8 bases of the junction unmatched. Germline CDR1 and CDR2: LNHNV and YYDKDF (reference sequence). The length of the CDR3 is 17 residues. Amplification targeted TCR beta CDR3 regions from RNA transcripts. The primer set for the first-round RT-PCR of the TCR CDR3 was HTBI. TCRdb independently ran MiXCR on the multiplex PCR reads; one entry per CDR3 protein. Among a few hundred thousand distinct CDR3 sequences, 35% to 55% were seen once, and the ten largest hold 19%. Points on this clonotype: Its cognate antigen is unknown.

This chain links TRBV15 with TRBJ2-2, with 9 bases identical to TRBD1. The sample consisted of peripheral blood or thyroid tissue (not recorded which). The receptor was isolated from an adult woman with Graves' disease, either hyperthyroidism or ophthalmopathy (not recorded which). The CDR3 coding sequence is TGTGCCACCAGCAGAGCTCACAGGGGGCTATTGACCGGGGAGCTGTTTTTT. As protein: CATSRAHRGLLTGELFF.